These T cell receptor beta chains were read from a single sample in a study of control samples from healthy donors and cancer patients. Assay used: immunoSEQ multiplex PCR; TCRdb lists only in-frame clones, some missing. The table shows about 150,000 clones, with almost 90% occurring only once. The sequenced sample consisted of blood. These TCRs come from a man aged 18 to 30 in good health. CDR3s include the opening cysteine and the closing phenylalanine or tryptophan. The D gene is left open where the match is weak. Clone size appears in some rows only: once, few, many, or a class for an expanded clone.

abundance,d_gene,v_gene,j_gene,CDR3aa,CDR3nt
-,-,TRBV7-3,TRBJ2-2,CASSLSLNTGELFF,TGTGCCAGCAGCTTAAGCCTCAACACCGGGGAGCTGTTTTTT
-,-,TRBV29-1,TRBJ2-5,CSVEDLREGGGETQYF,TGCAGCGTTGAAGATCTTCGCGAGGGGGGCGGTGAGACCCAGTACTTC
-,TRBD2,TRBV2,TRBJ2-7,CASSEARGEPYF,TGTGCCAGCAGTGAAGCGCGGGGGGAGCCGTACTTC
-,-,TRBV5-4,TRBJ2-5,CASSLWGIKTQYF,TGTGCCAGCAGCTTGTGGGGGATAAAGACCCAGTACTTC
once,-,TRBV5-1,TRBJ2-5,CASSSETPQETQYF,TGCGCCAGCAGCTCAGAAACGCCCCAAGAGACCCAGTACTTC
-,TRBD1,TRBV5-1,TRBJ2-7,CASRSGQGEGEQYF,TGCGCCAGCAGAAGCGGACAGGGGGAGGGTGAGCAGTACTTC
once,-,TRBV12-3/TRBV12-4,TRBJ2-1,CASSLVGLEQFF,TGTGCCAGCAGTTTAGTTGGGTTGGAGCAGTTCTTC
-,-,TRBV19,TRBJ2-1,CASTIESWGGTEQFF,TGTGCCAGTACCATCGAGAGTTGGGGAGGTACTGAGCAGTTCTTC
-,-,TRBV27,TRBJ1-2,CASSSGGVRAYGYTF,TGTGCCAGCAGTTCCGGGGGGGTACGGGCCTATGGCTACACCTTC
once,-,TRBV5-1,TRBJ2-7,CASSLVTGEGNEQYF,TGCGCCAGCAGCTTGGTGACAGGGGAGGGCAACGAGCAGTACTTC
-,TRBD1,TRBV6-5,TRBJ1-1,CASSIGTGNTEAFF,TGTGCCAGCAGCATCGGGACAGGGAACACTGAAGCTTTCTTT
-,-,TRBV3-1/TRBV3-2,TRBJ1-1,CASSQGPAGAFF,TGTGCCAGCAGCCAAGGCCCGGCGGGGGCTTTCTTT
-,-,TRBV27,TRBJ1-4,CANSFYGATNEKLFF,TGTGCCAACAGTTTTTACGGTGCAACTAATGAAAAACTGTTTTTT
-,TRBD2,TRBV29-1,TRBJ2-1,CSVEGRGGPNEQFF,TGCAGCGTTGAAGGGCGGGGGGGCCCCAATGAGCAGTTCTTC
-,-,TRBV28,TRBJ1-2,CASSSSGLNYGYTF,TGTGCCAGCAGTTCCTCGGGCCTAAACTATGGCTACACCTTC
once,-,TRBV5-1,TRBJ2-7,CASSQLAPYEQYF,TGCGCCAGCAGCCAGCTAGCTCCCTACGAGCAGTACTTC
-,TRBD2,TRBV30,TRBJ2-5,CAWSGTSGGLQETQYF,TGTGCCTGGAGTGGGACGAGCGGGGGCCTCCAAGAGACCCAGTACTTC
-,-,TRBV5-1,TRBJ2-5,CASSLAGQEETQYF,TGCGCCAGCAGCTTGGCCGGTCAGGAAGAGACCCAGTACTTC
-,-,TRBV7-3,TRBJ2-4,CASSLSRGSGIQYF,TGTGCCAGCAGCTTAAGTAGAGGGTCGGGGATTCAGTACTTC
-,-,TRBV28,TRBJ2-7,CASSPDYEQYF,TGTGCCAGCAGTCCGGACTACGAGCAGTACTTC
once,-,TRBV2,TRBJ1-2,CASSGGKAVGYGYTF,TGTGCCAGCAGTGGGGGGAAAGCCGTGGGCTATGGCTACACCTTC
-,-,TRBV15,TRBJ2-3,CATSRDYRDTQYF,TGTGCCACCAGCAGAGATTATAGGGATACGCAGTATTTT
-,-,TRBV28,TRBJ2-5,CASSPPTDRNYQETQYF,TGTGCCAGCAGTCCACCTACGGACAGAAACTACCAAGAGACCCAGTACTTC
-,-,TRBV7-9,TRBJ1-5,CASSEGGLGGGQPQHF,TGTGCCAGCAGCGAAGGGGGACTCGGCGGTGGTCAGCCCCAGCATTTT
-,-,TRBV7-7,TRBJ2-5,CASSSTSLGSGVKYF,TGTGCTAGCAGCTCCACTAGCTTGGGTTCTGGGGTTAAGTACTTC
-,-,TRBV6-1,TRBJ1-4,CASSESLGATNEKLFF,TGTGCCAGCAGTGAATCCCTCGGGGCAACTAATGAAAAACTGTTTTTT
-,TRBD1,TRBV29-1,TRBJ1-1,CSDGTGGGDTEAFF,TGCAGCGACGGGACAGGGGGAGGGGACACTGAAGCTTTCTTT
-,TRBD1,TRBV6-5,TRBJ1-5,CASAPGTGGNQPQHF,TGTGCCAGCGCTCCAGGCACAGGGGGTAATCAGCCCCAGCATTTT
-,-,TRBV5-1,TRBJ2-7,CASSLSPDYISYEQYF,TGCGCCAGCAGCTTGAGTCCGGACTATATCTCCTACGAGCAGTACTTC
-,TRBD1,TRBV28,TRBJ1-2,CASSSTLGQGKGYTF,TGTGCCAGCAGTTCCACCCTCGGACAGGGAAAGGGCTACACCTTC
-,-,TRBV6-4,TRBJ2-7,CATEDRVYEQYF,TGTGCCACCGAAGACCGTGTCTACGAGCAGTACTTC